This entry lists 3 T cell receptor beta chains sequenced from one sample in a study of molecular identifiers for immune sequencing clone quantification (dated by TCRdb to the late 2010s). Library preparation was by PCR. Sequenced using a NextSeq 500. Through fastp at Q25 and MiXCR, TCRdb rebuilt clones from the public reads, retaining in-frame beta chains. Every distinct CDR3 protein forms one entry, paired with its most common genes and DNA. For this sample there are just over 40,000 distinct CDR3 sequences; nearly 25% appear just once. About 0.91% of the sample comes from the top ten. Specimen: naive CD8+ T cells from blood, with Jurkat cell RNA spiked in. What this sample's cell subset or site label stands for: FACS-sorted CD8+CD4-CCR7+CD45RA+ naive T cells. The receptors were gathered from a human donor in good health. Some libraries in this study had Jurkat cell RNA spiked in.

Only a few counts were recorded for this clonotype. The V call is TRBV11-1, the J call TRBJ2-2; D remains ambiguous. The CDR3 is 15 amino acids. Germline lookup yields CDR1 SGHAT and CDR2 FQDESV (reference sequence). V was cut by 5 bases and J by 0 bases, with 10 bases left in between. The CDR3 DNA reads as TGTGCCAGCAGCCCGCCCTACACGAACACCGGGGAGCTGTTTTTT. It encodes CASSPPYTNTGELFF.

This clonotype is classed as medium-sized. This chain connects TRBV6-5 to TRBJ2-3, with D perhaps matching TRBD2 (6 bases). This CDR3 contains 15 residues. Deletions cut 6 bases from V and 0 bases from J, with 13 bases between. Germline CDR1 is MNHEY and CDR2 is SVGAGI. CDR3 nucleotides: TGTGCCAGCAGCTCTCTCGCGGGGAGCACAGATACGCAGTATTTT. It translates to CASSSLAGSTDTQYF.

The chain carries TRBV2 and TRBJ1-2; 8 bases are shared with TRBD1. Per germline, CDR1 SNHLY and CDR2 FYNNEI. The CDR3 extends over 15 amino acids. Germline trimming cut 10 bases from V and 2 bases from J; bases unmatched to any gene: 12. The CDR3 region has the DNA TGTGCCACCCTGAGATCGGACAGGGTGAACTATGGCTACACCTTC. Amino acid sequence: CATLRSDRVNYGYTF.